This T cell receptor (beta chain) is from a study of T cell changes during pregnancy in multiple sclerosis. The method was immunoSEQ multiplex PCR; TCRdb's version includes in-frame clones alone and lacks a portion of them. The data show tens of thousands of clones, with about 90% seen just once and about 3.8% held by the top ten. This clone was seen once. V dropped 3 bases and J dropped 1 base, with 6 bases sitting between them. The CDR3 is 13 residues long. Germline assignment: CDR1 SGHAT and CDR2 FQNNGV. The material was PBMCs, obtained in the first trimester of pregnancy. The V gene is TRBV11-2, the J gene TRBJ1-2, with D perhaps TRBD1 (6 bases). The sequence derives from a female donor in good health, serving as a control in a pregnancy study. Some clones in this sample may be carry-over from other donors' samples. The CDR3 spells CASSLDSNYGYTF. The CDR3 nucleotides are TGTGCCAGCAGCTTGGACAGTAACTATGGCTACACCTTC.